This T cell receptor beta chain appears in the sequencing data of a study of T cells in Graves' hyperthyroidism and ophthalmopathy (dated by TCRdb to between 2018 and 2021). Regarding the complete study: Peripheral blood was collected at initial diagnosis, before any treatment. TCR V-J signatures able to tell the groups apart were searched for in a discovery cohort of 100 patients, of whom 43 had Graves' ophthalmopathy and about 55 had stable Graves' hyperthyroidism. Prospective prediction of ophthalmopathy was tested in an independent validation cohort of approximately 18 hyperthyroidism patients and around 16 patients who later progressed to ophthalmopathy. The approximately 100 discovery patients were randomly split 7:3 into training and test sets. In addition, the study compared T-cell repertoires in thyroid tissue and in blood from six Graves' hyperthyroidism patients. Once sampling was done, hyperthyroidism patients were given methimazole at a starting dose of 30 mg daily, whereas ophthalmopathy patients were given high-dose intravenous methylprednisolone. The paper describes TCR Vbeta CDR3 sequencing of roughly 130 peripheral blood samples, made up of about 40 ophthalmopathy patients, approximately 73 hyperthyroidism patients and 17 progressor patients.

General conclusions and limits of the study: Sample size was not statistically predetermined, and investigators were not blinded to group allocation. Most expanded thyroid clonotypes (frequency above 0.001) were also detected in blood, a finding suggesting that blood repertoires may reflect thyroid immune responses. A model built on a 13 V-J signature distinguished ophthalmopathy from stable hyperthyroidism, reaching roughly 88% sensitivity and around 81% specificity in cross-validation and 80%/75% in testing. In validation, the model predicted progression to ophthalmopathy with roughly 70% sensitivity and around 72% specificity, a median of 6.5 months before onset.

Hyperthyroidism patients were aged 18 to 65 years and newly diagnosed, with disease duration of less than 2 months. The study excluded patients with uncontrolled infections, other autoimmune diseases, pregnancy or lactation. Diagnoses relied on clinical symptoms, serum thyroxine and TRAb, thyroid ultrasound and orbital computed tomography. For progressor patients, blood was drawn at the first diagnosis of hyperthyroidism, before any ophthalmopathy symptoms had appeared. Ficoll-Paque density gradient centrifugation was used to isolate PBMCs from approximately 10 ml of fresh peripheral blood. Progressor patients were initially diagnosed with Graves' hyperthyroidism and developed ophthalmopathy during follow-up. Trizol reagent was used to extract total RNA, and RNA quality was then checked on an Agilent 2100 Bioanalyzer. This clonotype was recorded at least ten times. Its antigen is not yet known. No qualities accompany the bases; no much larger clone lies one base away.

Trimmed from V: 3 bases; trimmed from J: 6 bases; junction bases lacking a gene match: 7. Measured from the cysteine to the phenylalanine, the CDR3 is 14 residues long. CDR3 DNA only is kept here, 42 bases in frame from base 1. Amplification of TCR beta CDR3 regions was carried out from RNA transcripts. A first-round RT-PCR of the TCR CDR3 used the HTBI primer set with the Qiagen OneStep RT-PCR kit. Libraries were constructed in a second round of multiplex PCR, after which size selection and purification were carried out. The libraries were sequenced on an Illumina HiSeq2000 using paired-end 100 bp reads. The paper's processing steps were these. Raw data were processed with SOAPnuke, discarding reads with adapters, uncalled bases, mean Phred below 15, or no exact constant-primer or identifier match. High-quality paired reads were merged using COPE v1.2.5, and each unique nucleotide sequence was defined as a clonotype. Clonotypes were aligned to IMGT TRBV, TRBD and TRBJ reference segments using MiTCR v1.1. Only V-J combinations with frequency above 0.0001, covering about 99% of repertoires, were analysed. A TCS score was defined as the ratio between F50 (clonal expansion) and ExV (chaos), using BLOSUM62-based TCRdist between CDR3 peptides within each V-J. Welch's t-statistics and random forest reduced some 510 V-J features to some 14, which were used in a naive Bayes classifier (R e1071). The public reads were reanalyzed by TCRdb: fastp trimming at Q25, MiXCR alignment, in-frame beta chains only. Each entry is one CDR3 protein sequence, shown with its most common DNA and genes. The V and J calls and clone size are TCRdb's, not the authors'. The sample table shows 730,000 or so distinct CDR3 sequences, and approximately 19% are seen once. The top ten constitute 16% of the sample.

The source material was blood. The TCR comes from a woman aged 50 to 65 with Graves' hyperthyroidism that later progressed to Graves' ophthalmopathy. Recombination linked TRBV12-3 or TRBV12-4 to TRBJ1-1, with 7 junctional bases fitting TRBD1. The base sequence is TGTGCCAGCAGTTTGGATTTAGGACAGGCTGAAGCTTTCTTT. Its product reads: CASSLDLGQAEAFF.